The T cell receptor (beta chain) under discussion was sequenced for a study of blood T cell repertoires in COVID-19. Study summary: Some COVID-19 samples were acute and others convalescent; all came from the United States, Italy and Spain. From T cells, B-cell-depleted T cells, or PBMCs came the material, which was cDNA or gDNA.

Germline V gene lookup returns CDR1 SGHRS and CDR2 YFSETQ. V was pared by 3 bases and J by 1 base, with 5 bases of the junction left unmatched. CDR3 length equals 16 residues. In the source study's methods: Nucleated cell counts were estimated from reference gene primer amplification. Some clones are missing from TCRdb's copy, which holds only in-frame ones; the method was immunoSEQ multiplex PCR. That table is the source of V, J and clone size, and D and trimming were worked out from the DNA. Among over 100,000 clones listed, 65% to 85% were seen once. This TCR was sampled from a woman in her 70s with acute or convalescent COVID-19. The specimen sequenced was peripheral blood. This chain links TRBV5-1 with TRBJ2-2; TRBD2 agrees at 8 bases. The DNA for the CDR3 is TGCGCCAGCAGCTGGCTCGGGGGGGAGAACACCGGGGAGCTGTTTTTT. Translating it yields CASSWLGGENTGELFF.